These 22 T cell receptor beta chains were all obtained from the same sample, sequenced in a study of T cells in localized non-small cell lung cancer. Repertoires were generated with immunoSEQ multiplex PCR, while TCRdb's copy carries only in-frame clones and drops some. The table includes about 70,000 clones, roughly 90% detected once. Sequenced material: peripheral blood, taken before any cancer treatment. These receptors were taken from a male donor at least 60 years old with stage III squamous cell lung carcinoma.

V usage is TRBV19 and J usage is TRBJ1-6; 8 positions agree with TRBD1. CDR3 length: 15 amino acids. J gave up 9 bases and V 5 bases, and 9 bases lay outside the gene matches. Germline assignment: CDR1 LNHDA and CDR2 SQIVND (reference sequence). The CDR3 DNA sequence: TGTGCCAGTAGTCCGGACAGGGTTAGGGGTTCACCCCTCCACTTT. Protein: CASSPDRVRGSPLHF. The entire variable domain, with the rest obtained from reference TRBV19 and TRBJ1-6, is as follows: DGGITQSPKYLFRKEGQNVTLSCEQNLNHDAMYWYRQDPGQGLRLIYYSQIVNDFQKGDIAEGYSVSREKKESFPLTVTSAQKNPTAFYLCASSPDRVRGSPLHFGNGTRLTVT.

This clone has more than one count but fewer than ten. The chain combines TRBV19 with TRBJ1-1; D possibly corresponds to TRBD1 (6 bases). CDR1 and CDR2 from the germline V gene are LNHDA and SQIVND (reference sequence). This CDR3 spans 14 amino acids. V lost 4 bases, J lost 6 bases, and 15 bases lay in between. The CDR3 DNA is TGTGCCAGTAGTAGGTCCACCAGGGGACCTGAAGCTTTCTTT. This translates into CASSRSTRGPEAFF.

By share, this clone ranks as medium-sized. Other DNA sequences of this sample code for an identical CDR3. The chain links TRBV11-2 to TRBJ2-1; a weak D match, TRBD2 (6 bases). The V end lost 3 bases, the J end lost 4 bases, and 10 bases lay between the germline ends. The CDR3 runs 14 residues. Germline-derived CDR1 and CDR2 are SGHAT and FQNNGV. The CDR3 coding sequence is TGTGCCAGCAGCTTGGGGACTGGATACAATGAGCAGTTCTTC. Translating gives CASSLGTGYNEQFF.

This clone has more than one count but fewer than ten. This chain uses TRBV5-1 with TRBJ2-5; D is uncertain. CDR1 SGHRS and CDR2 YFSETQ come from the germline V gene. With 6 bases removed from V and 1 base from J, the gap between germline ends came to 13 bases. This CDR3 has 14 residues. DNA for the CDR3: TGCGCCAGCACTCTCTATGGGATCCAAGAGACCCAGTACTTC. It encodes CASTLYGIQETQYF.

The gene calls are TRBV19 and TRBJ1-6; 7 positions agree with TRBD1. The germline V gene has CDR1 LNHDA and CDR2 SQIVND (reference sequence). V was clipped by 4 bases and J by 6 bases; unmatched bases: 3. CDR3 length equals 14 residues. The CDR3 DNA follows: TGTGCCAGTAGTACCCGACAGGGTAATTCACCCCTCCACTTT. Amino acids: CASSTRQGNSPLHF.

The chain uses TRBV6-4 and TRBJ2-7; tentative D call: TRBD1 (6 bases). CDR1 is MRHNA, CDR2 SNTAGT, per germline. This CDR3 has 16 amino acids. The V end lost 2 bases, the J end lost 3 bases, and 17 bases lay between the germline ends. In DNA form, the CDR3 reads TGTGCCAGCAGTGACCCCACTCCTGACAGGTTCTACGAGCAGTACGTC. Translation: CASSDPTPDRFYEQYV.

In nucleotides, the CDR3 is TGTGCCAGCAGGCTCGACAGGGCACTGAACACTGAAGCTTTCTTT. Its translation: CASRLDRALNTEAFF. The gene calls are TRBV2 and TRBJ1-1; 7 positions agree with TRBD1. This CDR3 contains 15 residues. Germline CDR1 SNHLY, CDR2 FYNNEI. Trimming cost V 6 bases and J 0 bases; bases outside gene matches: 7.

The chain recombines TRBV15 with TRBJ2-3; no reliable D call. The CDR3 is 18 residues long. V was shortened by 0 bases and J by 1 base, with 17 bases between the two germline ends. From germline, CDR1 is LNHNV and CDR2 YYDKDF (reference sequence). The CDR3 bases are TGTGCCACCAGCAGAGATCGTCGGGCAGGCATCGGCACAGATACGCAGTATTTT. It specifies CATSRDRRAGIGTDTQYF. Together with reference TRBV15 and TRBJ2-3, the CDR3 gives the full variable domain: DAMVIQNPRYQVTQFGKPVTLSCSQTLNHNVMYWYQQKSSQAPKLLFHYYDKDFNNEADTPDNFQSRRPNTSFCFLDIRSPGLGDTAMYLCATSRDRRAGIGTDTQYFGPGTRLTVL.

The chain links TRBV6-6 to TRBJ1-5; D perhaps matches TRBD1 (5 bases). The V and J ends lost 10 bases and 6 bases respectively, with 19 bases between them. The CDR3 is made up of 14 amino acids. CDR1 is MNHNY, CDR2 SVGAGI, per germline (reference sequence). CDR3 sequence (DNA): TGTGCCACCCAGGAAGGAGGGGACGGTCAGCCCCAGCATTTT. Its protein is CATQEGGDGQPQHF.

This chain joins TRBV2 and TRBJ2-1; D call uncertain. The CDR3 runs 12 residues. Germline loops: CDR1 SNHLY, CDR2 FYNNEI. Between the trimmed V and J ends, which lost 0 bases and 12 bases, there was a span of 9 bases. The CDR3 spells CASSEASYGQFF. CDR3 DNA sequence: TGTGCCAGCAGTGAAGCGTCGTATGGGCAGTTCTTC.

This chain links TRBV11-2 with TRBJ1-1, with D possibly matching TRBD1 (5 bases). V was shortened by 6 bases and J by 3 bases, with 17 bases between the two germline ends. The CDR3 loop spans 15 amino acids. The germline V gene encodes CDR1 SGHAT and CDR2 FQNNGV. Written as DNA, the CDR3 is TGTGCCAGCAGGTCGCGCAGGGCCGGGGACACTGAAGCTTTCTTT. Translation gives CASRSRRAGDTEAFF. The full variable domain, rest sourced from reference TRBV11-2 and TRBJ1-1, is EAGVAQSPRYKIIEKRQSVAFWCNPISGHATLYWYQQILGQGPKLLIQFQNNGVVDDSQLPKDRFSAERLKGVDSTLKIQPAKLEDSAVYLCASRSRRAGDTEAFFGQGTRLTVV.

V and J are TRBV6-1 and TRBJ2-3, with 10 positions matching TRBD2. V was pared by 5 bases and J by 6 bases, with 2 bases of the junction left unmatched. Germline V gene data show CDR1 as MNHNS and CDR2 as SASEGT. CDR3 length: 13 amino acids. DNA for the CDR3: TGTGCCAGCAGTTCGACTAGCGGGGATACGCAGTATTTT. Translation gives CASSSTSGDTQYF.

The gene calls are TRBV4-2 and TRBJ2-2, with TRBD1 matching over 8 bases. After removal of 0 bases from V and 9 bases from J, the junction contained 9 bases not matched to a gene. The CDR3 has 16 amino acids. Germline V gene sequence: CDR1 LGHNA, CDR2 YNFKEQ. In DNA form, the CDR3 reads TGTGCCAGCAGCCAAGATAACCAGGGGGCTAGGAGGGAGCTGTTTTTT. Residues: CASSQDNQGARRELFF.

The V and J genes are TRBV6-6 and TRBJ1-5; 10 bases map to TRBD1. Trimming at V came to 10 bases and at J to 4 bases, leaving 4 bases not matched to a gene. The CDR3 spans 13 residues. Per the germline V gene, CDR1 is MNHNY and CDR2 is SVGAGI (reference sequence). CDR3 amino acids: CATGDRGNQPQHF. CDR3 nucleotide sequence: TGTGCCACCGGGGACAGGGGAAATCAGCCCCAGCATTTT.

This clone was counted only a few times. The J gene is TRBJ1-1, the V gene TRBV5-1, with D tentatively TRBD1 (6 bases). CDR1 SGHRS and CDR2 YFSETQ come from the germline V gene. The V end lost 0 bases, the J end lost 3 bases, and 9 bases lay between the germline ends. The CDR3 consists of 14 residues. Here the CDR3 reads CASSLEWGHTEAFF. CDR3 DNA sequence: TGCGCCAGCAGCTTGGAATGGGGGCACACTGAAGCTTTCTTT.

This chain links TRBV9 with TRBJ2-3, with TRBD1 matching over 11 bases. Trimming removed 3 bases from V and 1 base from J; junction bases left unmatched: 4. CDR3 size: 16 residues. Germline V lookup: CDR1 SGDLS, CDR2 YYNGEE. CDR3 DNA: TGTGCCAGCAGCGCTAGGGGACAGGGGGGCACAGATACGCAGTATTTT. Translating gives CASSARGQGGTDTQYF.

The table lists this clone with a few counts. The rearrangement uses TRBV23-1 and TRBJ2-4; maybe TRBD2 (5 bases). TRBV23-1 is labeled an ORF, and its function is uncertain. V was pared by 0 bases and J by 0 bases, with 9 bases between. This CDR3 is built from 16 residues. The DNA for the CDR3 is TGCGCCAGCAGTCAATCGAGGGTCTCAGCCAAAAACATTCAGTACTTC. This codes for CASSQSRVSAKNIQYF.

The chain combines TRBV28 with TRBJ2-1; D call uncertain. This CDR3 spans 12 amino acids. The V and J ends lost 2 bases and 9 bases respectively, with 8 bases between them. The germline V gene encodes CDR1 MDHEN and CDR2 SYDVKM. CDR3: CASSLNPSEQFF. The DNA for the CDR3 is TGTGCCAGCAGTTTAAACCCGAGTGAGCAGTTCTTC.

The J gene is TRBJ2-4, the V gene TRBV19; 8 bases match TRBD2. The CDR3 length is 16 residues. Trimming removed 5 bases from V and 3 bases from J; junction bases left unmatched: 9. CDR1 and CDR2 from the germline V gene are LNHDA and SQIVND (reference sequence). The CDR3 spells CASSPGGSVGKNIQYF. CDR3 coding DNA: TGTGCCAGTAGTCCGGGAGGGTCGGTCGGCAAAAACATTCAGTACTTC. Using reference TRBV19 and TRBJ2-4 for the parts outside the CDR3, the full variable domain is DGGITQSPKYLFRKEGQNVTLSCEQNLNHDAMYWYRQDPGQGLRLIYYSQIVNDFQKGDIAEGYSVSREKKESFPLTVTSAQKNPTAFYLCASSPGGSVGKNIQYFGAGTRLSVL.

The rearrangement links TRBV5-1 to TRBJ2-5; 10 bases match TRBD2. This CDR3 has 17 amino acids. V trimming: 1 base; J trimming: 2 bases; junction bases outside the gene matches: 8. Germline CDR1 SGHRS, CDR2 YFSETQ. The CDR3 DNA follows: TGCGCCAGCAGCTTGTCAATAGGACTAGCGGAACAAGAGACCCAGTACTTC. Translated: CASSLSIGLAEQETQYF.

This rearrangement joins TRBV5-1 to TRBJ1-5, with 8 nucleotides matching TRBD1. V gave up 4 bases and J gave up 5 bases; unmatched junction bases: 2. CDR1 is SGHRS, CDR2 YFSETQ, per germline. This CDR3 spans 13 amino acids. CDR3 nucleotides: TGCGCCAGCAGCCTGGACAGGGATCAGCCCCAGCATTTT. Encoded protein: CASSLDRDQPQHF.

The rearrangement uses TRBV11-2 and TRBJ2-5; D may match TRBD1 or TRBD2 (6 bases each). Trimming removed 5 bases at V and 1 base at J, with 11 bases between. The germline V gene has CDR1 SGHAT and CDR2 FQNNGV. The CDR3 is made up of 14 amino acids. CDR3 in DNA: TGTGCCAGCAGCGGAGGGACACCCCAAGAGACCCAGTACTTC. Amino acids: CASSGGTPQETQYF.